Following are 2 T cell receptor beta chains from one sample sequenced in a study of CD8 T cells in ankylosing spondylitis. Each CDR3 protein gets one entry after TCRdb re-called the 5' RACE reads with MiXCR. The table has around 39,000 distinct CDR3 sequences, more than 15% seen once. Specimen: blood. The receptor set was obtained from a male donor with ankylosing spondylitis or in good health (not recorded which).

The V and J genes are TRBV5-1 and TRBJ2-3; D is perhaps TRBD2 (7 bases). The CDR3 is 18 amino acids. Trimming cost V 4 bases and J 2 bases, with 23 bases left between them. In germline, CDR1 is SGHRS, CDR2 YFSETQ. CDR3 sequence reads: CASSPRGGQRAITDTQYF. The CDR3 nucleotides read TGCGCCAGCAGCCCACGCGGGGGCCAGCGGGCTATCACAGATACGCAGTATTTT.

This clonotype showed up just a few times. The chain links TRBV5-1 to TRBJ2-5; D is possibly TRBD1 or TRBD2 (6 bases each). The V end was cut by 7 bases, the J end by 3 bases, with 13 bases between. Looked up from germline, CDR1 is SGHRS and CDR2 is YFSETQ. This CDR3 is 13 amino acids long. This CDR3 reads CASEKGGEETQYF. As DNA, the CDR3 is TGCGCCAGCGAGAAGGGGGGAGAAGAGACCCAGTACTTC.